The T cell receptor beta chain under discussion was sequenced for a study of beta chain features in type 1 diabetes. For the study at large: Patients and healthy donors were similar in age, gender and cell yields.

The CDR3 runs 14 residues. Germline V lookup: CDR1 MDHEN, CDR2 SYDVKM. V was clipped by 10 bases and J by 2 bases; unmatched bases: 9. Isolated RNA was reverse transcribed in full, so expressed TCRB transcripts were sequenced. Read counts averaged about 3.57 million for samples of naive, central memory and regulatory T cells. Clones were sequenced by immunoSEQ multiplex PCR, and TCRdb holds only the in-frame ones, with some missing. Of about 160,000 clones listed, approximately 8.4% are singletons. Purity above 95% was achieved in all sorted populations. Study-wide results and limits: The similarity of naive, central memory and Treg TCRB repertoires appeared greater among patients than among healthy donors.

Remarks on this clone: What it binds is not known.

The receptor's source is a woman aged 18-29 years in good health. The sequencing sample was made of central memory CD4+ T cells from blood. The chain has TRBV28 and TRBJ1-2; 8 nucleotides align to TRBD1. CDR3 DNA sequence: TGTGCCATATCTACAGGGGGGGACAACTATGGCTACACCTTC. Translated, it gives CAISTGGDNYGYTF.